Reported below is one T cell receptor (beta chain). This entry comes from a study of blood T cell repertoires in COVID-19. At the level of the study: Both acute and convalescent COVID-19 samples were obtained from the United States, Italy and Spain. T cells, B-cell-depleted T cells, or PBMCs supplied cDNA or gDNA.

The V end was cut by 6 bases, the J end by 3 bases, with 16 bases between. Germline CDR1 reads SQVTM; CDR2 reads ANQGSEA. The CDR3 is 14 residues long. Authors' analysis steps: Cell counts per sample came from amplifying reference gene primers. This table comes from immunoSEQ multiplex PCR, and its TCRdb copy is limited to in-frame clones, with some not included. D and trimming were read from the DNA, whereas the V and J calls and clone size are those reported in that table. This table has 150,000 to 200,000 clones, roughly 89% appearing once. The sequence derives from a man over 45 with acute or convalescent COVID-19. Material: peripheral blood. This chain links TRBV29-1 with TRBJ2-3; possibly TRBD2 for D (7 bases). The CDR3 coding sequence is TGCAGCGTGAACAGGGCCGGGGGGACAGATACGCAGTATTTT. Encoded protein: CSVNRAGGTDTQYF.